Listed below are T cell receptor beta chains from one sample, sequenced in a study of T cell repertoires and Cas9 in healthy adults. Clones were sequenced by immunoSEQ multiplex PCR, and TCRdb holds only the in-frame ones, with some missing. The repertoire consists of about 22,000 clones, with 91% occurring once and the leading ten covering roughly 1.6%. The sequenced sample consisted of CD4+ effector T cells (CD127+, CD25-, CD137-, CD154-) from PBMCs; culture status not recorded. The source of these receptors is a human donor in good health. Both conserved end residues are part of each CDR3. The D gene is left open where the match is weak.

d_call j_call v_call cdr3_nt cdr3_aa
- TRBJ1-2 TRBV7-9 TGTGCCAGCAGCTTAGCGTCGAGTACCGGATCTCCGAACGGAGGCTACACCTTC CASSLASSTGSPNGGYTF
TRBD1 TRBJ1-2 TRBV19 TGTGCCAGTAGTATGGAGACAGGGACGACCTATGGCTACACCTTC CASSMETGTTYGYTF
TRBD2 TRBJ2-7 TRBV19 TGTGCCAGTAGTCCGGGGGGGACTAGCGGGAGAAGGCAGCAGTACTTC CASSPGGTSGRRQQYF
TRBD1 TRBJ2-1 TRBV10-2 TGCGCCAGCAGCGCCGGCCGGGACAGATCCTACAATGAGCAGTTCTTC CASSAGRDRSYNEQFF
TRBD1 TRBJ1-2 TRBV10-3 TGTGCCACTAAGACAGGGGCTAACTATGGCTACACCTTC CATKTGANYGYTF
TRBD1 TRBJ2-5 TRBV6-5 TGTGCCAGCAGTTCGCGAGGGGGCGTGAAGGAGACCCAGTACTTC CASSSRGGVKETQYF
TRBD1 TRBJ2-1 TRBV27 TGTGCCAGCAGAGTCCGGGACAGGGTTAACAATGAGCAGTTCTTC CASRVRDRVNNEQFF
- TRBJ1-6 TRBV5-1 TGCGCCAGCAGCTTGGAGGTGGGGCAGGGGAATTCACCCCTCCACTTT CASSLEVGQGNSPLHF
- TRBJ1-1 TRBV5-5 TGTGCCAGCAGCTTGCTTTTCAGGGGCCGCACTGAAGCTTTCTTT CASSLLFRGRTEAFF
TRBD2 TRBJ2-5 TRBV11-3 TGTGCCAGCAGCTCGGGACTAGCGGGAGGAGAAGAGACCCAGTACTTC CASSSGLAGGEETQYF